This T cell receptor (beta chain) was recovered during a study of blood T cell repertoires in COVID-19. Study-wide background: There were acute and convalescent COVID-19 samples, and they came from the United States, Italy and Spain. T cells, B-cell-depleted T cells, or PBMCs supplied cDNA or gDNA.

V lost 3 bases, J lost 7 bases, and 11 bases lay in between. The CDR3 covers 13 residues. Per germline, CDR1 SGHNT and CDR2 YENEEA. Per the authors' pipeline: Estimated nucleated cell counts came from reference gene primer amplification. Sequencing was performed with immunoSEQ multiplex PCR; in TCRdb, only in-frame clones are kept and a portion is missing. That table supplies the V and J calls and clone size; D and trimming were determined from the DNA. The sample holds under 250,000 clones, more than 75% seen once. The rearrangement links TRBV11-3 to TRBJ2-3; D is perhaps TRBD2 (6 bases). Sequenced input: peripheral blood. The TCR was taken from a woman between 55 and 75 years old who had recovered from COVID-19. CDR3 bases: TGTGCCAGCAGCTTGGAGGGCTCGCATACGCAGTATTTT. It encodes CASSLEGSHTQYF.